Shown below are 17 T cell receptor beta chains from a single sample sequenced in a study of Ad26.COV2.S vaccination and SARS-CoV-2 variants. Treatment meaning: approximately 18 received Ad26.COV2.S at low or high dose, single or two shots; five or six received placebo; per-sample allocation not given. Sample collection was performed on day 63 after the first vaccine or placebo injection. Data came from immunoSEQ multiplex PCR; TCRdb stores just in-frame clones and leaves some out. The sample records over 400,000 clones, 92% being singletons. Sequenced material: peripheral blood, taken in a trial of Ad26.COV2.S vaccine versus placebo. These receptors were taken from a person between 18 and 59 years old who received the Ad26.COV2.S COVID-19 vaccine or a placebo.

The sample holds a few counts of this clone. The chain links TRBV5-4 to TRBJ1-5; D is unresolved. Germline lookup yields CDR1 SGHNT and CDR2 YYREEE (reference sequence). Trimming removed 3 bases at V and 5 bases at J, with 12 bases between. CDR3 length equals 14 residues. CDR3 loop: CASSSTPVDQPQHF. The CDR3 region has the DNA TGTGCCAGCAGCTCGACCCCGGTGGATCAGCCCCAGCATTTT.

This rearrangement joins TRBV5-4 to TRBJ2-7; D is perhaps TRBD1 (7 bases). Per germline, CDR1 SGHNT and CDR2 YYREEE (reference sequence). Trimming cost V 7 bases and J 5 bases, with 25 bases left between them. This CDR3 contains 16 residues. In DNA form, the CDR3 reads TGTGCCAGCTCTTACCTGGGTCGCAGGGGGAGGAACGAGCAGTACTTC. Its protein product is CASSYLGRRGRNEQYF.

The chain combines TRBV10-3 with TRBJ2-5, with D perhaps TRBD1 (5 bases). Trimming left V 2 bases short and J 2 bases short, with 9 bases between. The CDR3 loop spans 14 amino acids. Germline CDR1 reads ENHRY; CDR2 reads SYGVKD. CDR3 region: CAISEGAGQETQYF. As DNA, the CDR3 is TGTGCCATCAGTGAGGGGGCAGGGCAAGAGACCCAGTACTTC.

This chain joins TRBV6-5 and TRBJ2-5, with D possibly matching TRBD1 (5 bases). The CDR3 spans 12 residues. Germline-derived CDR1 and CDR2 are MNHEY and SVGAGI. Trimming took off 11 bases at V and 5 bases at J, with 15 bases between the two ends. This CDR3 reads CASRAVSETQYF. The DNA of the CDR3 is TGTGCCTCCAGGGCAGTAAGCGAGACCCAGTACTTC.

J is TRBJ1-2 and V is TRBV7-8; D uncertain. Trimming shortened V by 11 bases and J by 4 bases, and 20 bases separated the two germline ends. Per the germline V gene, CDR1 is SGHVS and CDR2 is FQNEAQ. CDR3 length equals 14 residues. CDR3 residues: CASSAARIPYGYTF. CDR3 nucleotides: TGTGCCTCCTCAGCAGCGCGAATCCCCTATGGCTACACCTTC.

J is TRBJ2-1 and V is TRBV5-6, with 7 bases fitting TRBD1. The length of the CDR3 is 15 residues. Trimming took 2 bases from V and 4 from J; bases not matched to a gene: 6. Germline CDR1 SGHDT, CDR2 YYEEEE. The CDR3 loop reads CASSFPRGFYNEQFF. The CDR3 DNA is TGTGCCAGCAGCTTTCCCAGGGGGTTTTACAATGAGCAGTTCTTC.

This clone was observed many times. This chain connects TRBV6-2 or TRBV6-3 to TRBJ2-3, with a tentative D call TRBD2 (6 bases). Germline lookup yields CDR1 MNHEY and CDR2 SVGEGT. The CDR3 sequence is 17 residues long. Trimming removed 2 bases from V and 4 bases from J, with 19 bases in between. This CDR3 is CASSYPFAMAGSDTQYF. The CDR3 nucleotides read TGTGCCAGCAGTTACCCCTTTGCGATGGCGGGGTCAGATACGCAGTATTTT.

The gene calls are TRBV5-1 and TRBJ2-3; the match to TRBD2 covers 7 bases. The germline gives CDR1 SGHRS, CDR2 YFSETQ. V was clipped by 0 bases and J by 1 base; unmatched bases: 5. The CDR3 loop spans 16 amino acids. The CDR3 coding sequence is TGCGCCAGCAGCTTGGTCCCAGGGAGGGGCACAGATACGCAGTATTTT. Protein sequence: CASSLVPGRGTDTQYF.

The CDR3 sequence is CASSFRSFGGDGYTF. The CDR3 DNA sequence: TGTGCCAGCAGCTTTCGAAGTTTCGGGGGCGATGGCTACACCTTC. The rearrangement joins TRBV5-4 to TRBJ1-2; weak D call: TRBD1 (6 bases). V lost 2 bases and J lost 6, with 17 bases in between. CDR1 and CDR2 (germline): SGHNT, YYREEE (reference sequence). This CDR3 has 15 residues.

In regard to this clone: At one end, the junction sequence differs from germline, possibly due to a read error. This chain joins TRBV5-1 and TRBJ2-7; no firm D call. The CDR3 is 15 amino acids. Germline values: CDR1 SGHRS, CDR2 YFSETQ. The CDR3 DNA is TGCGCCAGCAGCTTGCTCGGACCTGCCTCCTCCGAGCAGTACTTC. Encoded protein: CASSLLGPASSEQYF. The complete variable domain, with remaining parts taken from reference TRBV5-1 and TRBJ2-7, reads KAGVTQTPRYLIKTRGQQVTLSCSPISGHRSVSWYQQTPGQGLQFLFEYFSETQRNKGNFPGRFSGRQFSNSRSEMNVSTLELGDSALYLCASSLLGPASSEQYFGPGTRLTVT.

The genes are TRBV30 and TRBJ2-1; tentatively, D is TRBD2 (6 bases). V dropped 2 bases and J dropped 2 bases, with 10 bases sitting between them. This CDR3 is 14 amino acids long. CDR1 GTSNPN and CDR2 SVGIG come from the germline V gene (reference sequence). The CDR3 is CAWSFGGAYNEQFF. CDR3 nucleotides: TGTGCCTGGAGTTTTGGCGGGGCCTACAATGAGCAGTTCTTC.

This chain links TRBV7-6 with TRBJ2-3, with 8 positions matching TRBD2. Germline loops: CDR1 SGHVS, CDR2 FNYEAQ. With 1 base clipped from V and 2 bases from J, the junction kept 8 bases outside the gene matches. This CDR3 comprises 17 residues. The CDR3 loop reads CASSLVTGGGPTDTQYF. CDR3 nucleotide sequence: TGTGCCAGCAGCTTAGTAACTGGCGGGGGGCCCACAGATACGCAGTATTTT.

The V and J genes are TRBV30 and TRBJ1-4; D perhaps matches TRBD1 (6 bases). This CDR3 has 17 amino acids. V lost 0 bases to trimming and J lost 7 bases, with 21 bases between them. Germline loops: CDR1 GTSNPN, CDR2 SVGIG (reference sequence). The CDR3 region has the DNA TGTGCCTGGAGTGTAGCAGTTTCACGGGGGGCAGGTGAAAAACTGTTTTTT. Amino acid sequence: CAWSVAVSRGAGEKLFF.

The genes are TRBV7-2 and TRBJ1-4; D is perhaps TRBD1 (6 bases). This CDR3 region has 15 residues. Trimming cost V 1 base and J 7 bases, with 13 bases left between them. Germline V gene data show CDR1 as SGHTA and CDR2 as FQGNSA. The CDR3: CASSLEPGASEKLFF. The DNA of the CDR3 is TGTGCCAGCAGCTTAGAGCCGGGGGCGAGTGAAAAACTGTTTTTT. The whole variable domain, remainder taken from reference TRBV7-2 and TRBJ1-4, is GAGVSQSPSNKVTEKGKDVELRCDPISGHTALYWYRQSLGQGLEFLIYFQGNSAPDKSGLPSDRFSAERTGGSVSTLTIQRTQQEDSAVYLCASSLEPGASEKLFFGSGTQLSVL.

This sequence joins TRBV5-6 and TRBJ1-3; a possible D gene is TRBD1 (5 bases). The CDR3 runs to 17 residues. The germline V and J ends were trimmed by 1 base and 0 bases, with 14 bases remaining between them. Per germline, CDR1 SGHDT and CDR2 YYEEEE. CDR3 sequence (DNA): TGTGCCAGCAGCTTGCCCAGAGGGGACCCCTCTGGAAACACCATATATTTT. Protein product: CASSLPRGDPSGNTIYF.

The CDR3 DNA reads as TGTGCCAGCAACTGGGGGGGAGGAAGTACTGAAGCTTTCTTT. It specifies CASNWGGGSTEAFF. The chain couples TRBV6-6 to TRBJ1-1, with D tentatively TRBD1 (5 bases). Germline lookup yields CDR1 MNHNY and CDR2 SVGAGI (reference sequence). Between the trimmed V and J ends, which lost 7 bases and 5 bases, there was a span of 17 bases. The CDR3 is 14 residues long.

The sample holds one count of this clone. The chain links TRBV7-8 to TRBJ2-3; no definite D call. This CDR3 is built from 15 residues. From germline, CDR1 is SGHVS and CDR2 FQNEAQ. Deletions cut 3 bases from V and 1 base from J, with 11 bases between. The CDR3 sequence is CASSFSGYGTDTQYF. As DNA, the CDR3 is TGTGCCAGCAGCTTTTCAGGATACGGCACAGATACGCAGTATTTT.